The 19 T cell receptor beta chains listed next were all sequenced from one sample in a study of shared clonotypes between healthy human individuals. Assay: immunoSEQ multiplex PCR; the TCRdb copy retains only in-frame clones and omits some. Here the sample spans some 790,000 clones, 72% being singletons. The sample comprised memory CD4+ T cells sorted from blood. Stated subset: CD45RA-negative fraction. Receptors originate from a woman younger than 45 in good health.

The chain carries TRBV2 and TRBJ1-4; D unresolved. The CDR3 runs to 15 residues. Trimming cost V 6 bases and J 10 bases, with 21 bases left between them. Germline lookup yields CDR1 SNHLY and CDR2 FYNNEI. CDR3 in DNA: TGTGCCAGCAGCCCCCCCGAATATGCTCCGGGAAAACTGTTTTTT. Its protein is CASSPPEYAPGKLFF.

The chain couples TRBV19 to TRBJ1-5; 7 bases map to TRBD1. The J segment lost 1 base and the V segment lost 7 bases, leaving 7 bases of the junction unmatched. CDR3 length equals 15 residues. Germline loops: CDR1 LNHDA, CDR2 SQIVND (reference sequence). The CDR3 sequence: CASTQTGLSNQPQHF. The CDR3 coding sequence is TGTGCCAGTACCCAGACAGGGTTGAGCAATCAGCCCCAGCATTTT.

This clone occurred many times. The same CDR3 also results from other DNA sequences found in this sample. V usage is TRBV15 and J usage is TRBJ1-4; TRBD1 might be the D (5 bases). The CDR3 spans 14 residues. CDR1 LNHNV and CDR2 YYDKDF come from the germline V gene (reference sequence). Trimming left V 1 base short and J 5 bases short, with 8 bases between. The CDR3 bases are TGTGCCACCAGCAGAGGTCAGGGAAATGAAAAACTGTTTTTT. Its translation is CATSRGQGNEKLFF.

This chain connects TRBV2 to TRBJ1-5, with D perhaps TRBD1 (6 bases). CDR1 SNHLY and CDR2 FYNNEI come from the germline V gene. V lost 4 bases and J 1 base, leaving 14 bases between the germline ends. CDR3 size: 16 residues. In nucleotides, the CDR3 is TGTGCCAGCAGTGCCCATGGGGGGCCGAGCAATCAGCCCCAGCATTTT. Protein sequence: CASSAHGGPSNQPQHF.

This clone showed up just a few times. The CDR3 here is CASIKAVQNTEAFF. The CDR3 DNA reads TGTGCCAGCATAAAGGCGGTTCAGAACACTGAAGCTTTCTTT. The V and J genes are TRBV7-9 and TRBJ1-1; D is unresolved. V was shortened by 7 bases and J by 1 base, with 13 bases between the two germline ends. This CDR3 is built from 14 residues. Per germline, CDR1 SEHNR and CDR2 FQNEAQ (reference sequence).

The chain has TRBV6-1 and TRBJ1-5; D gene unclear. Trimming removed 4 bases at V and 7 bases at J, with 14 bases between. The CDR3 has 14 residues. Germline-derived CDR1 and CDR2 are MNHNS and SASEGT. The CDR3 loop reads CASSGIGGKQPQHF. The CDR3 nucleotides read TGTGCCAGCAGTGGGATAGGAGGGAAGCAGCCCCAGCATTTT.

The J gene is TRBJ2-7, the V gene TRBV6-6; 7 bases map to TRBD1. Germline lookup yields CDR1 MNHNY and CDR2 SVGAGI (reference sequence). CDR3 size: 15 residues. The V gene end was trimmed by 6 bases and the J gene end by 7 bases; junction bases not matched to a gene: 15. CDR3 DNA: TGTGCCAGCAGCCCCTATGGGGATCCCAGGGGGGAGCAGTACTTC. Translated, it gives CASSPYGDPRGEQYF.

The V call is TRBV11-2, the J call TRBJ1-2, with D perhaps matching TRBD1 (6 bases). Germline lookup yields CDR1 SGHAT and CDR2 FQNNGV. Trimming cost V 0 bases and J 8 bases, with 16 bases left between them. The CDR3 runs 15 residues. CDR3 loop: CASSLDGTPGQGYTF. The DNA of the CDR3 is TGTGCCAGCAGCTTAGACGGGACACCCGGACAGGGCTACACCTTC.

The chain joins TRBV9 to TRBJ2-5; possibly TRBD1 for D (6 bases). V lost 4 bases and J 3 bases, leaving 13 bases between the germline ends. Per the germline V gene, CDR1 is SGDLS and CDR2 is YYNGEE. The CDR3 spans 14 residues. The CDR3 nucleotides read TGTGCCAGCAGCCCGCGGACAGCCGAAGAGACCCAGTACTTC. Protein product: CASSPRTAEETQYF.

The V call is TRBV6-1, the J call TRBJ1-1; TRBD1 aligns across 9 bases. This CDR3 spans 15 amino acids. Looked up from germline, CDR1 is MNHNS and CDR2 is SASEGT. Germline trimming cut 5 bases from V and 4 bases from J; bases unmatched to any gene: 8. CDR3 region: CASSSRTGAGTEAFF. CDR3 nucleotide sequence: TGTGCCAGCAGTTCCCGGACAGGGGCGGGCACTGAAGCTTTCTTT.

V is TRBV9 and J is TRBJ2-7; 12 bases match TRBD2. Germline V CDR1 and CDR2: SGDLS, YYNGEE. V lost 4 bases and J lost 6; bases outside the gene matches: 11. CDR3 length: 16 residues. CDR3 loop: CASSSQLTSGRTEQYF. The CDR3 region has the DNA TGTGCCAGCAGCTCCCAACTGACTAGCGGGAGAACCGAGCAGTACTTC.

This chain links TRBV9 with TRBJ2-1, with 7 bases lining up with TRBD1. Germline assignment: CDR1 SGDLS and CDR2 YYNGEE. The CDR3 length is 15 residues. J gave up 0 bases and V 4 bases, and 4 bases lay outside the gene matches. The CDR3 sequence is CASSTGQPSYNEQFF. The CDR3, as DNA: TGTGCCAGCAGCACGGGACAGCCCTCCTACAATGAGCAGTTCTTC.

The chain recombines TRBV7-9 with TRBJ1-3; D gene uncertain. Germline V gene lookup returns CDR1 SEHNR and CDR2 FQNEAQ (reference sequence). CDR3 length equals 14 residues. V was trimmed by 4 bases and J by 4 bases, leaving 11 bases between them. The CDR3 DNA reads as TGTGCCAGCAGCTCTCAGCGATTCGGAAACACCATATATTTT. It translates to CASSSQRFGNTIYF.

V and J are TRBV19 and TRBJ2-1; 8 bases are shared with TRBD2. The CDR3 is 16 residues long. The V segment lost 7 bases and the J segment 3 bases; nucleotides outside the gene matches: 11. Germline loops: CDR1 LNHDA, CDR2 SQIVND (reference sequence). CDR3 DNA: TGTGCCAGTACTCGACACCAGCGGGAGTTCTACAATGAGCAGTTCTTC. Protein sequence: CASTRHQREFYNEQFF.

The V call is TRBV7-7, the J call TRBJ2-7; 8 positions agree with TRBD1. The CDR3 sequence is 13 residues long. V lost 0 bases, J lost 6 bases, and 1 base stayed unmatched. Germline V gives CDR1 SSHAT, CDR2 FNYEAQ (reference sequence). CDR3 DNA sequence: TGTGCCAGCAGCTTAGCACAGGGGGGCGAGCAGTACTTC. It encodes CASSLAQGGEQYF. Drawing the rest from reference TRBV7-7 and TRBJ2-7, the complete variable domain is GAGVSQSPRYKVTKRGQDVTLRCDPISSHATLYWYQQALGQGPEFLTYFNYEAQPDKSGLPSDRFSAERPEGSISTLTIQRTEQRDSAMYRCASSLAQGGEQYFGPGTRLTVT.

The rearrangement uses TRBV5-4 and TRBJ2-2, with 8 bases that match TRBD1. The CDR3 loop spans 14 amino acids. Germline V gene sequence: CDR1 SGHNT, CDR2 YYREEE (reference sequence). Trimming removed 4 bases from V and 6 bases from J; junction bases left unmatched: 5. The CDR3 bases are TGTGCCAGCAGCGAGACAGGGGATGCCGGGGAGCTGTTTTTT. It specifies CASSETGDAGELFF.

This chain joins TRBV9 and TRBJ1-4; a weak D match, TRBD1 (6 bases). V shed 1 base and J shed 8 bases, with 15 bases lying between them. The CDR3 is 15 residues long. Looked up from germline, CDR1 is SGDLS and CDR2 is YYNGEE. CDR3 residues: CASSVRGAEMEKLFF. The CDR3 bases are TGTGCCAGCAGCGTAAGGGGGGCTGAGATGGAAAAACTGTTTTTT.

This clone has a count of ten or more. The chain carries TRBV5-1 and TRBJ2-2; TRBD2 matches at 9 bases. Germline CDR1 reads SGHRS; CDR2 reads YFSETQ. Trimming removed 4 bases from V and 7 bases from J; junction bases left unmatched: 8. This CDR3 contains 15 residues. In DNA form, the CDR3 reads TGCGCCAGCAGCCGTGAGACTAGCGGTGGCGGGGAGCTGTTTTTT. Encoded protein: CASSRETSGGGELFF.

The chain carries TRBV28 and TRBJ2-7; TRBD2 agrees at 15 bases. With 6 bases clipped from V and 6 bases from J, the junction kept 9 bases outside the gene matches. CDR1 is MDHEN, CDR2 SYDVKM, per germline. This CDR3 has 16 amino acids. The CDR3 bases are TGTGCCAGCAGGGTGTGGACTAGCGGGAGGGCCGGCGAGCAGTACTTC. This encodes CASRVWTSGRAGEQYF.